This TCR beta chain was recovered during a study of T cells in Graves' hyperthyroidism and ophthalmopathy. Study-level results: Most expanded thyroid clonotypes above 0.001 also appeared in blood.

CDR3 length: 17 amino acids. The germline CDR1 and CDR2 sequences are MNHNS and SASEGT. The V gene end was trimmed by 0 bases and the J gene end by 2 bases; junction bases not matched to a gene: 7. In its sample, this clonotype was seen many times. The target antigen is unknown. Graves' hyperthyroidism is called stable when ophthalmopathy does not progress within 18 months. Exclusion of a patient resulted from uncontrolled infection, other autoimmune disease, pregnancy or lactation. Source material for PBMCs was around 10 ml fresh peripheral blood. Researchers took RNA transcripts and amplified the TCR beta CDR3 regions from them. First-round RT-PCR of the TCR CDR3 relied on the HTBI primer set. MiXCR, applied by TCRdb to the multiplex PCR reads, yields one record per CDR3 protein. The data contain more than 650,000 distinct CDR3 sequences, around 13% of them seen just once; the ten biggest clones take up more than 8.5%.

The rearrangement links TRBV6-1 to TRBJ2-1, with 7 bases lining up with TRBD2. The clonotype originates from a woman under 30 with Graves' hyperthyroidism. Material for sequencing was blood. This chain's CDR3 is CASSEAYGGSPYNEQFF. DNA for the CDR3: TGTGCCAGCAGTGAAGCGTACGGCGGGAGCCCCTACAATGAGCAGTTCTTC.